This T cell receptor (beta chain) was obtained from a study of response to subunit inactivated influenza vaccine. TCRdb ran MiXCR on the RT-PCR reads and lists one entry per CDR3 protein. Of 500,000 to 600,000 distinct CDR3 sequences listed, around 10% are singletons. This clonotype has a single count. V was clipped by 3 bases and J by 5 bases; unmatched bases: 2. CDR3 length: 15 residues. The germline V gene has CDR1 SNHLY and CDR2 FYNNEI. The data also belong to a second study, concerning T cells expressing NK-cell markers. Per that study: 5'RACE template switching with UMIs generated TCR beta cDNA. Underlying the TCR beta repertoires were sorted CD3+CD56+NKG2C+, CD3+CD56+NKG2C- and CD3+CD56-NKG2C+ T cells.

This sample comprised PBMCs from blood, obtained on the day of vaccination. The chain employs TRBV2 and TRBJ2-1; TRBD2 agrees at 12 bases. The TCR originated in a man aged 50 or older who received an inactivated influenza vaccine. This chain's CDR3 is CASSDGLAGNNEQFF. Here the CDR3 DNA reads TGTGCCAGCAGTGATGGACTAGCGGGGAACAATGAGCAGTTCTTC.